The subject of this entry is one T cell receptor beta chain. Its antigen remains unknown. Tagging with unique molecular identifiers was applied to individual cDNA molecules. TCRdb reprocessed the 5' RACE reads with MiXCR, giving one entry per CDR3 protein. The profile shows 61,000 or so distinct CDR3 sequences, around 11% of them singletons. The data originate from a study of early T cells in non-severe SARS-CoV-2 infection. Overall study: Whole-blood bulk RNA, unsorted, was sequenced, and chains were unpaired. Findings and caveats of the study: A preference for anti-spike CD8 responses marked VDJdb matching, which missed private and CD4 specificities.

The CDR3 sequence is 14 residues long. The ends lost 2 bases at V and 4 bases at J; junction bases unmatched: 5. Germline V gene lookup returns CDR1 DFQATT and CDR2 SNEGSKA (reference sequence). Specimen: whole blood, collected at baseline. This TCR derives from an adult who was a healthcare worker with PCR-confirmed SARS-CoV-2 infection or an uninfected control (not recorded which). The donor label of this sample is uncertain. V is TRBV20-1 and J is TRBJ2-3; 8 bases match TRBD1. CDR3 nucleotides: TGCAGTGCTAGACAGGGGGCTTCCCCAGATACGCAGTATTTT. The encoded protein is CSARQGASPDTQYF.